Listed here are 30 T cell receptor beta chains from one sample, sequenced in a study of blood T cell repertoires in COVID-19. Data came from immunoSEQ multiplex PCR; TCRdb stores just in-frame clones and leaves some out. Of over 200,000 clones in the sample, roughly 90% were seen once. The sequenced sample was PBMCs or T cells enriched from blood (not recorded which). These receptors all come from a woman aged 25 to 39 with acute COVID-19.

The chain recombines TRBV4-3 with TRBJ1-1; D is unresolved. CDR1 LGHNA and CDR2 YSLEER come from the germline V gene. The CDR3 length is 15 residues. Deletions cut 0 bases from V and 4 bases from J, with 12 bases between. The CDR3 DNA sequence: TGCGCCAGCAGCCAAGAACTTATACCGGGCACTGAAGCTTTCTTT. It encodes CASSQELIPGTEAFF.

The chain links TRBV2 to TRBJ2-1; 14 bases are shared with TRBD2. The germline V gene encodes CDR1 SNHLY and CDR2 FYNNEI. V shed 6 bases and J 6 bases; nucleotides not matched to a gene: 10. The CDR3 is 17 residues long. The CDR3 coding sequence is TGTGCCAGCAGCGCCCGACTAGCGGGGGGGCCTCGCAATGAGCAGTTCTTC. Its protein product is CASSARLAGGPRNEQFF.

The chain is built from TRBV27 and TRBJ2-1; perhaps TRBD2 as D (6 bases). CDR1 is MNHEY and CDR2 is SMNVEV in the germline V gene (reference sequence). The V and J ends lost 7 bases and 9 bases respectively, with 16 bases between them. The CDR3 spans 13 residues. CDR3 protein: CASKLLALGEQFF. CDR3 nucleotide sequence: TGTGCCAGCAAGCTACTAGCTTTGGGTGAGCAGTTCTTC.

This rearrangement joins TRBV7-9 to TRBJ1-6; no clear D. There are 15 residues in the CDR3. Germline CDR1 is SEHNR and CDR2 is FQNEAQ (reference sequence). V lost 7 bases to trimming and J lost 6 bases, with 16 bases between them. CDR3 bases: TGTGCCAGCACCCCGTCGGTTGGAGTTAATTCACCCCTCCACTTT. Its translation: CASTPSVGVNSPLHF.

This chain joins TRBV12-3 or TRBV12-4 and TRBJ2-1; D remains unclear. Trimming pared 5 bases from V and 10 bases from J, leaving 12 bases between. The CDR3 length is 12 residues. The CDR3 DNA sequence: TGTGCCAGCAGTCTGACACTCCAGGAGCAGTTCTTC. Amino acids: CASSLTLQEQFF.

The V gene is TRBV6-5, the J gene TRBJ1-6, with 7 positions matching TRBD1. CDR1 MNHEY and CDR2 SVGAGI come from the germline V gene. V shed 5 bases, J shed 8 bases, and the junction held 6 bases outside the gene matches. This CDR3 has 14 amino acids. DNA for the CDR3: TGTGCCAGCAGTACAGACAGGGCGGATTCACCCCTCCACTTT. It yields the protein CASSTDRADSPLHF.

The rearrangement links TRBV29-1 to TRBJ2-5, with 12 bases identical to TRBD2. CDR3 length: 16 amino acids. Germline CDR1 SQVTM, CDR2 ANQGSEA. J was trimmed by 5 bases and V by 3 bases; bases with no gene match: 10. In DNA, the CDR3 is TGCAGCGTTGATTCCCTAGCGGGGGGGTTAAGCGAGACCCAGTACTTC. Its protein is CSVDSLAGGLSETQYF.

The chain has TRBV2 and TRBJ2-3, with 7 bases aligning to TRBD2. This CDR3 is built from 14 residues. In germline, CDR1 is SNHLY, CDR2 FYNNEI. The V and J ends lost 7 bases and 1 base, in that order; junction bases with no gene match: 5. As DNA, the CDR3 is TGTGCCAGCATGGTGGCGGGGGGCACAGATACGCAGTATTTT. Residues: CASMVAGGTDTQYF. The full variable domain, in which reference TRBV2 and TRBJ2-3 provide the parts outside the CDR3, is EPEVTQTPSHQVTQMGQEVILRCVPISNHLYFYWYRQILGQKVEFLVSFYNNEISEKSEIFDDQFSVERPDGSNFTLKIRSTKLEDSAMYFCASMVAGGTDTQYFGPGTRLTVL.

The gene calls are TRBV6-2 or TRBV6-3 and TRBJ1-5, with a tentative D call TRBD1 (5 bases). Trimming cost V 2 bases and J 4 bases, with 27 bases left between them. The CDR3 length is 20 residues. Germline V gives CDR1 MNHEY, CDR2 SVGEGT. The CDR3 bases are TGTGCCAGCAGTTACAGTGCGGGCGTGGGGGGGACCGCGTTTAATCAGCCCCAGCATTTT. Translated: CASSYSAGVGGTAFNQPQHF.

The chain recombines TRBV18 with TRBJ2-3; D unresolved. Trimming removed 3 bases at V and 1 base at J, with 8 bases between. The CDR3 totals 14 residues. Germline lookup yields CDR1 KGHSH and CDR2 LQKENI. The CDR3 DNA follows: TGTGCCAGCTCACCTGACACGGGCACAGATACGCAGTATTTT. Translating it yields CASSPDTGTDTQYF.

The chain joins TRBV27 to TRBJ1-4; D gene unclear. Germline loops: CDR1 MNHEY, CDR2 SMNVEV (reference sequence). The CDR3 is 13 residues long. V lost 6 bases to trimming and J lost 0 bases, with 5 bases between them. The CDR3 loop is CASSHATNEKLFF. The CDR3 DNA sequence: TGTGCCAGCAGCCATGCAACTAATGAAAAACTGTTTTTT.

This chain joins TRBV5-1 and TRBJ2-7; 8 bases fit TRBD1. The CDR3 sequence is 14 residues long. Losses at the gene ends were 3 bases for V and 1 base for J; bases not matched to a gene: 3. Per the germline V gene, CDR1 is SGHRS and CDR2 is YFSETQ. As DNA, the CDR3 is TGCGCCAGCAGCTCCTGGACAGGGTCCTACGAGCAGTACTTC. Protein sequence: CASSSWTGSYEQYF.

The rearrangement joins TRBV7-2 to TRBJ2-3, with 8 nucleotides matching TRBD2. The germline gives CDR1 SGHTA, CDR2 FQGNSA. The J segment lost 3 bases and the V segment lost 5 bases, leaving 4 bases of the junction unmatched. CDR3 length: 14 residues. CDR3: CASSPGLVTDTQYF. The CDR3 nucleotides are TGTGCCAGCAGCCCGGGACTAGTGACAGATACGCAGTATTTT.

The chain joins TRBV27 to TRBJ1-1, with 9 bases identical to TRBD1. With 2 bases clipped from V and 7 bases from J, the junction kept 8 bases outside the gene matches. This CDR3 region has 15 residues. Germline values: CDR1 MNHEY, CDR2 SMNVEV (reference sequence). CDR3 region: CASSLQGQGRGEAFF. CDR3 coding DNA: TGTGCCAGCAGTTTACAGGGACAGGGTAGAGGTGAAGCTTTCTTT.

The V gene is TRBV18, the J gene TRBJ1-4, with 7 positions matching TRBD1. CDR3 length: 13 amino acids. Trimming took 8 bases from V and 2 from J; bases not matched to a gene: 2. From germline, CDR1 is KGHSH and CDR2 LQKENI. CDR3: CASAGQTNEKLFF. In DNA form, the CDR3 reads TGTGCCAGCGCGGGACAGACTAATGAAAAACTGTTTTTT.

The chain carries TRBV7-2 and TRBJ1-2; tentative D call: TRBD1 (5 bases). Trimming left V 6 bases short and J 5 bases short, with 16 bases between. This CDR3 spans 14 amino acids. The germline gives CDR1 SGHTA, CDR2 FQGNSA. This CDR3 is CASRVSGGGYGYTF. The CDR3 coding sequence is TGTGCCAGCAGGGTCTCGGGGGGAGGATATGGCTACACCTTC.

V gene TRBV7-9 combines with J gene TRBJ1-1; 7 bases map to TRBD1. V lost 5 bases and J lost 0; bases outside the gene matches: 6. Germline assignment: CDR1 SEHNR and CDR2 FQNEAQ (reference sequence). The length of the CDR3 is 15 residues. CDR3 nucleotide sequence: TGTGCCAGCAGCGCCCGACAGGGCCTGAACACTGAAGCTTTCTTT. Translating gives CASSARQGLNTEAFF.

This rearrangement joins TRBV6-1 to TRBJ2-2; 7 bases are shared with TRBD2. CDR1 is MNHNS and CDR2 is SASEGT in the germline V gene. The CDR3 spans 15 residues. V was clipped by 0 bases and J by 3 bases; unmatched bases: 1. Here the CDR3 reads CASSEAGRDTGELFF. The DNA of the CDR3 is TGTGCCAGCAGTGAAGCGGGGAGGGACACCGGGGAGCTGTTTTTT.

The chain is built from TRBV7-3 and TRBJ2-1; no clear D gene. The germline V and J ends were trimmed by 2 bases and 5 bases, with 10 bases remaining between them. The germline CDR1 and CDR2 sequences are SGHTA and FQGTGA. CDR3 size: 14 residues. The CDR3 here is CASSLGARNNEQFF. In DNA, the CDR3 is TGTGCCAGCAGCTTAGGTGCGAGGAACAATGAGCAGTTCTTC.

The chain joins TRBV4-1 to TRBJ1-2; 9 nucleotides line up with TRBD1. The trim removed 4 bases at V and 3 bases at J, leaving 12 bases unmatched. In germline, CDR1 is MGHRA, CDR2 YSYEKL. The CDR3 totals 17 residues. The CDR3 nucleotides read TGCGCCAGCAGCCCTGGGACAGGGCGGACATTTTACTATGGCTACACCTTC. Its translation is CASSPGTGRTFYYGYTF.

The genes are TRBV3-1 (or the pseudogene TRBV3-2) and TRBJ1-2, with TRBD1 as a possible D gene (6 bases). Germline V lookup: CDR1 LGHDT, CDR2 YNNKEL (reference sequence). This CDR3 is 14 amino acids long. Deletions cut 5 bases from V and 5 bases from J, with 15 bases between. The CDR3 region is CASSFEGHPYGYTF. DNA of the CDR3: TGTGCCAGCAGCTTCGAGGGACACCCATATGGCTACACCTTC.

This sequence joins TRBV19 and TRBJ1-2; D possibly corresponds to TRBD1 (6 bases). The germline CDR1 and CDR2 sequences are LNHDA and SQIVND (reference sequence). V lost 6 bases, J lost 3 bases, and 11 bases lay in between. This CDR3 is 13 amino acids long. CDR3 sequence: CASSRQADYGYTF. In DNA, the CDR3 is TGTGCCAGTAGCAGACAGGCGGACTATGGCTACACCTTC.

The chain's CDR3 is CASSLGEARVPEAFF. CDR3 bases: TGTGCCAGCAGCTTAGGAGAAGCACGGGTTCCTGAAGCTTTCTTT. V gene TRBV7-9 combines with J gene TRBJ1-1; no clear D gene. CDR1 and CDR2 (germline): SEHNR, FQNEAQ (reference sequence). V dropped 1 base and J dropped 6 bases, with 15 bases sitting between them. The CDR3 is 15 amino acids.

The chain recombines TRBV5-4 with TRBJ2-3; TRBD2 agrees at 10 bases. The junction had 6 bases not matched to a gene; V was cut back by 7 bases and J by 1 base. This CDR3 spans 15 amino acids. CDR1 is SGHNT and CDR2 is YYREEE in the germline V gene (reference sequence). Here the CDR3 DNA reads TGTGCCAGCCCCGGACTAGCGGATGGCACAGATACGCAGTATTTT. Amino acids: CASPGLADGTDTQYF. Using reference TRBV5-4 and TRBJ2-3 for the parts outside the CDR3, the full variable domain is ETGVTQSPTHLIKTRGQQVTLRCSSQSGHNTVSWYQQALGQGPQFIFQYYREEENGRGNFPPRFSGLQFPNYSSELNVNALELDDSALYLCASPGLADGTDTQYFGPGTRLTVL.

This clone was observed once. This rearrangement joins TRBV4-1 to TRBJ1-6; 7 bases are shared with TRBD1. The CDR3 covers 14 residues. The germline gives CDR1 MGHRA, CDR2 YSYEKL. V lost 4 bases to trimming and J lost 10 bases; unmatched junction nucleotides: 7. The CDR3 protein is CASSPTGLESPLHF. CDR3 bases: TGCGCCAGCAGCCCGACAGGGTTAGAGTCACCCCTCCACTTT.

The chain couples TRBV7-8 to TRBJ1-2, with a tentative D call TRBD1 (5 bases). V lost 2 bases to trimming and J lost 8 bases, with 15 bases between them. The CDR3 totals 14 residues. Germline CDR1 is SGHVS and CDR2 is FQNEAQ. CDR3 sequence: CASSLQAQGRGYTF. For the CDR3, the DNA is TGTGCCAGCAGCTTACAAGCCCAGGGTCGCGGCTACACCTTC.

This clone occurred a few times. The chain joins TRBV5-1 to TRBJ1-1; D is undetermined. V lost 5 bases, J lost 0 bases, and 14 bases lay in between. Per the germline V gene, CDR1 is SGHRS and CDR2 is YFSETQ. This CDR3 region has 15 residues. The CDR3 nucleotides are TGCGCCAGCAGGGAGAGAGATAGTTTGAACACTGAAGCTTTCTTT. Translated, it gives CASRERDSLNTEAFF.

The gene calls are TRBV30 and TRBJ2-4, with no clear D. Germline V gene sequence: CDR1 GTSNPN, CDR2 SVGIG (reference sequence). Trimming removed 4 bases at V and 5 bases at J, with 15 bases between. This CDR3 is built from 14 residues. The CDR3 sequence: CAWIPKRRENIQYF. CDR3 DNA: TGTGCCTGGATACCCAAGCGTCGGGAAAACATTCAGTACTTC.

In nucleotides, the CDR3 is TGTGCCAGCACCCGCCTCGACGGACGGGGGACTGAAGCTTTCTTT. Its translation: CASTRLDGRGTEAFF. The chain couples TRBV6-5 to TRBJ1-1, with D possibly being TRBD1 (5 bases). The CDR3 length is 15 residues. Trimming pared 7 bases from V and 5 bases from J, leaving 20 bases between. Germline assignment: CDR1 MNHEY and CDR2 SVGAGI.

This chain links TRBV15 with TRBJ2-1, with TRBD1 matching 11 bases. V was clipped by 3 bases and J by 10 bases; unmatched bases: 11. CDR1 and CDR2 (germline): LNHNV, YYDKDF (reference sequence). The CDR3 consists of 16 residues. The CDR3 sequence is CATSSPLDRGLWEQFF. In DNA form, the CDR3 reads TGTGCCACCAGCAGTCCCCTGGACAGGGGGCTTTGGGAGCAGTTCTTC. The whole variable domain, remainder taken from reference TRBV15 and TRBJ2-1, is DAMVIQNPRYQVTQFGKPVTLSCSQTLNHNVMYWYQQKSSQAPKLLFHYYDKDFNNEADTPDNFQSRRPNTSFCFLDIRSPGLGDTAMYLCATSSPLDRGLWEQFFGPGTRLTVL.